This entry is about one T cell receptor beta chain. This entry belongs to a study of control samples from healthy donors and cancer patients. Trimming removed 2 bases from V and 10 bases from J; junction bases left unmatched: 11. This CDR3 has 15 amino acids. CDR1 and CDR2 from the germline V gene are SGHTA and FQGNSA. This table comes from immunoSEQ multiplex PCR, and its TCRdb copy is limited to in-frame clones, with some not included. This table holds 100,000 to 150,000 clones, around nine tenths found once. Material for sequencing was blood. V is TRBV7-2 and J is TRBJ2-3; 8 positions agree with TRBD1. The receptor comes from a man aged 40-50 years in good health. The CDR3 DNA is TGTGCCAGCAGCTTATCAGGGGGCGGGCGGGTGTCGCAGTATTTT. It yields the protein CASSLSGGGRVSQYF.